This T cell receptor beta chain was identified in a study of T cell repertoires in cytomegalovirus infection. As for the study in general: Public TCR beta signatures marked donors with CMV infection and the matching HLA. Study-wide results and limits: Summed frequency of public TCR beta families distinguished CMV carriers with the relevant HLA. HLA-C-restricted, CMV-specific TCR beta clonotypes were dominant ex vivo.

The CDR3 runs to 13 residues. Germline V CDR1 and CDR2: MDHEN, SYDVKM. V lost 7 bases to trimming and J lost 7 bases, with 16 bases between them. A note on this clonotype: Its target is not known.

TCRdb independently ran MiXCR on the reads; one entry per CDR3 protein. Of more than 650,000 distinct CDR3 sequences detected, under 40% appear once; the ten largest clones hold 2.8%. V and J are TRBV28 and TRBJ1-1; D might be TRBD1 (6 bases). Input material: PBMCs. The TCR sequence derives from a human donor in good health (CMV status not recorded). Some clones in this sample may be carry-over from other donors' samples. DNA for the CDR3: TGTGCCAGCATAACTACAGGGACGGTTGAAGCTTTCTTT. This translates into CASITTGTVEAFF.